The clone carrying this T cell receptor (beta chain) was found a few times. It was with a sample-barcoded 5' primer and a J-beta primer mix that a second PCR of roughly 6 to 11 cycles was run. Using its own MiXCR run on the 5' RACE reads, TCRdb lists one record per CDR3 protein. The profile shows 1.2 million to 1.5 million distinct CDR3 sequences, around two fifths of them singletons. This sample is part of a study of blood T cells in healthy people across ages. V lost 3 bases and J 8 bases, leaving 19 bases between the germline ends. This CDR3 has 15 amino acids. The origin of this receptor is a woman aged 18-29 years in good health. The sequenced material came from blood. V usage is TRBV12-3 or TRBV12-4 and J usage is TRBJ1-2; D possibly corresponds to TRBD1 (5 bases). The CDR3: CASSFVLLGAGGYTF. CDR3 in DNA: TGTGCCAGCAGTTTTGTTCTGCTCGGGGCGGGAGGCTACACCTTC.